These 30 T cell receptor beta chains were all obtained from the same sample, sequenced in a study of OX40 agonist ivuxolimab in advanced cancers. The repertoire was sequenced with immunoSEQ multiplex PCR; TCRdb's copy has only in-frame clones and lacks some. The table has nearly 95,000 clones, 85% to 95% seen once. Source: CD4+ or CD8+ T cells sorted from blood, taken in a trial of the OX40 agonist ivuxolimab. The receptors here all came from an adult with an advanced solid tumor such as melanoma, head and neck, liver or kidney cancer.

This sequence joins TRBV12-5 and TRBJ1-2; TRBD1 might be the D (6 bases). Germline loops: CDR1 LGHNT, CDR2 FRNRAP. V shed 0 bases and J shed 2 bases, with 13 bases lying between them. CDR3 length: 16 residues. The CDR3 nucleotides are TGTGCTAGTGGTTTGGTGCCGCGGACAGTCAACTATGGCTACACCTTC. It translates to CASGLVPRTVNYGYTF.

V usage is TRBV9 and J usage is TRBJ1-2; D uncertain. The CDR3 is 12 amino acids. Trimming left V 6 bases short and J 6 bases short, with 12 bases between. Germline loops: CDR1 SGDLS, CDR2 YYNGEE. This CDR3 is CASTRGEHGYTF. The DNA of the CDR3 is TGTGCCAGCACACGAGGCGAGCATGGCTACACCTTC.

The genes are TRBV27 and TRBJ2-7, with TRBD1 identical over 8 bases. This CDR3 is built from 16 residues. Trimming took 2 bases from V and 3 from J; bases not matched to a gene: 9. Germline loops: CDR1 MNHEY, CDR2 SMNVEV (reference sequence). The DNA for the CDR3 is TGTGCCAGCAGTTTACGTCCAGGGGGCGCAAACTACGAGCAGTACTTC. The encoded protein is CASSLRPGGANYEQYF.

CDR3 region: CASGPRSSYEQYF. CDR3 bases: TGTGCCAGCGGCCCTAGGAGCTCCTACGAGCAGTACTTC. The gene calls are TRBV9 and TRBJ2-7, with D hard to call. The CDR3 is 13 amino acids. The V and J ends lost 7 bases and 0 bases respectively, with 11 bases between them. Germline CDR1 and CDR2: SGDLS and YYNGEE.

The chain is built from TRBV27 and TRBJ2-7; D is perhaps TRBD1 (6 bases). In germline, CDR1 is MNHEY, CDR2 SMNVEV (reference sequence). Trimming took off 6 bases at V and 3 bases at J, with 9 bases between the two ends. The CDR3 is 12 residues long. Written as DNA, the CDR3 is TGTGCCAGCAGCAGGGGCGGCTACGAGCAGTACTTC. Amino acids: CASSRGGYEQYF.

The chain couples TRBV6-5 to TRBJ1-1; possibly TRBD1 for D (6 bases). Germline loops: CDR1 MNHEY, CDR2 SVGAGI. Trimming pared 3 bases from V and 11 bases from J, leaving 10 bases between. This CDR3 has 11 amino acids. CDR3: CASSYGGGAFF. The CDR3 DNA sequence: TGTGCCAGCAGTTATGGGGGCGGGGCTTTCTTT.

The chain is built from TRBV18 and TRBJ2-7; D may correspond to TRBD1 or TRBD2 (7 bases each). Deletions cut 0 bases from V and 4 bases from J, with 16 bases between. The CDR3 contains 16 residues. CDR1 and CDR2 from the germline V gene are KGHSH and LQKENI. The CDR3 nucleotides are TGTGCCAGCTCACCACCAAGCGGGGAGGGGGCTTACGAGCAGTACTTC. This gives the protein CASSPPSGEGAYEQYF.

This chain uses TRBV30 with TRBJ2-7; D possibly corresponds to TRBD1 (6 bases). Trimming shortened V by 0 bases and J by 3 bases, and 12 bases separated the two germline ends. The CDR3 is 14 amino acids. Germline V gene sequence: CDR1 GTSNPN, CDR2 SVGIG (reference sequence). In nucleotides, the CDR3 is TGTGCCTGGAGTGTACGTGGCAGGGGCTACGAGCAGTACTTC. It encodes CAWSVRGRGYEQYF.

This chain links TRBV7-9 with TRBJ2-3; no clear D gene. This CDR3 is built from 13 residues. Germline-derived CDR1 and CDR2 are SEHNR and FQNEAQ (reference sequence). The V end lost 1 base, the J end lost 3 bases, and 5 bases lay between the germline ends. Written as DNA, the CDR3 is TGTGCCAGCAGCTTAGAATTGACAGATACGCAGTATTTT. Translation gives CASSLELTDTQYF.

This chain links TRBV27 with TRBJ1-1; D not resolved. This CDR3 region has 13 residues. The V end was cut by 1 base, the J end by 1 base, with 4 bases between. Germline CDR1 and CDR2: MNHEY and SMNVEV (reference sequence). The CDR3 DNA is TGTGCCAGCAGTTTATTAGCGAACACTGAAGCTTTCTTT. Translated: CASSLLANTEAFF.

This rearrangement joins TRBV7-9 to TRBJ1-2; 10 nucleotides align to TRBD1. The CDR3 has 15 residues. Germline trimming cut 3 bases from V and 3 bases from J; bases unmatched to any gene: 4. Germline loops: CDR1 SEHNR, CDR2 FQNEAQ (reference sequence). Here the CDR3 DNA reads TGTGCCAGCAGCTTCCCCGGGACAGGGGACTATGGCTACACCTTC. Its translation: CASSFPGTGDYGYTF.

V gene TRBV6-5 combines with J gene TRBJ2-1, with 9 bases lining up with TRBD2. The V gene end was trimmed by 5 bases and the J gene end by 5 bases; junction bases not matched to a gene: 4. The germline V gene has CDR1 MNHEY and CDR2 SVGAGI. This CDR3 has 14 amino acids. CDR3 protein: CASSLRLADNEQFF. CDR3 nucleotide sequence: TGTGCCAGCAGTCTAAGACTAGCGGACAATGAGCAGTTCTTC.

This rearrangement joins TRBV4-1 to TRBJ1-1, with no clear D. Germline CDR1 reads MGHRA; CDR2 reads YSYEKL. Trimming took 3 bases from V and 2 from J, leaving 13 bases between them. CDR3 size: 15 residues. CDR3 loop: CASSHTGAYNTEAFF. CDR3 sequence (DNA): TGCGCCAGCAGCCATACCGGAGCCTACAACACTGAAGCTTTCTTT.

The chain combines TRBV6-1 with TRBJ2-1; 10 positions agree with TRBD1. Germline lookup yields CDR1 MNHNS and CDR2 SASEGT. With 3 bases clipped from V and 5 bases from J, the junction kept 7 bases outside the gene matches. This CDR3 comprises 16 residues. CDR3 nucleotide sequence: TGTGCCAGCAGTGATCAGGGACAGGGGCCTGACAATGAGCAGTTCTTC. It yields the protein CASSDQGQGPDNEQFF.

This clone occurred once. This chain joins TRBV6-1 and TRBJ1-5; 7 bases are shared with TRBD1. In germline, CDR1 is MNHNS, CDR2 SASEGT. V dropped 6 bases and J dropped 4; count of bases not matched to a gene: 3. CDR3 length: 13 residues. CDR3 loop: CASSATGNQPQHF. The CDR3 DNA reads TGTGCCAGCAGCGCGACAGGGAATCAGCCCCAGCATTTT.

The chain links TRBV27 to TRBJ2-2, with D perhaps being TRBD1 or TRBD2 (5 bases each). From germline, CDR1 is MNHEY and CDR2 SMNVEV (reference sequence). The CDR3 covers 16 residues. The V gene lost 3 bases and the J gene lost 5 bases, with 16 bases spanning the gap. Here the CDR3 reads CASSFLDTPGTGELFF. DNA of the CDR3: TGTGCCAGCAGTTTCCTGGACACTCCGGGGACCGGGGAGCTGTTTTTT.

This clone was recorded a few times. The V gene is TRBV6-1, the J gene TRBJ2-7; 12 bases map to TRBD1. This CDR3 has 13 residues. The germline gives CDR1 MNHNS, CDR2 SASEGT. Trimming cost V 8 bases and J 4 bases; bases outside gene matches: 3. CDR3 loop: CASRDRGRYEQYF. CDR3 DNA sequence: TGTGCCAGCCGGGACAGGGGGCGGTACGAGCAGTACTTC.

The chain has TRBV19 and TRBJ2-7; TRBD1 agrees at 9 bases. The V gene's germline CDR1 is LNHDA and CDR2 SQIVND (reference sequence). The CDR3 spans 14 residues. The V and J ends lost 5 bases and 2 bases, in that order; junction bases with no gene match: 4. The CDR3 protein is CASSLDRGPYEQYF. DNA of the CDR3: TGTGCCAGTAGTTTGGACAGGGGCCCCTACGAGCAGTACTTC.

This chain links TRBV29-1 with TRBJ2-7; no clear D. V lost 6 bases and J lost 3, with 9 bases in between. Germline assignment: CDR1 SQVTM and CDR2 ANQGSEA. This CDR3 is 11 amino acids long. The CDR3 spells CSVTDNYEQYF. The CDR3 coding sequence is TGCAGCGTGACCGATAACTACGAGCAGTACTTC.

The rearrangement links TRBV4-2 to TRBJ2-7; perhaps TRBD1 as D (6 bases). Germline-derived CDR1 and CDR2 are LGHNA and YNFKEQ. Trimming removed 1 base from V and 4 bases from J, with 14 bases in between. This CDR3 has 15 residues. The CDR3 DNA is TGTGCCAGCAGCCAAGCAAGGGTGGGGGCATACGAGCAGTACTTC. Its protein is CASSQARVGAYEQYF.

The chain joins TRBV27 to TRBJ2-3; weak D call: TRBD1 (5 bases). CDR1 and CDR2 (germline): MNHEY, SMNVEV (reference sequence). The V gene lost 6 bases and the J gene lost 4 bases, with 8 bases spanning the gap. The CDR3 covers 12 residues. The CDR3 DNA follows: TGTGCCAGCAGCATAGGGGCAGATACGCAGTATTTT. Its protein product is CASSIGADTQYF.

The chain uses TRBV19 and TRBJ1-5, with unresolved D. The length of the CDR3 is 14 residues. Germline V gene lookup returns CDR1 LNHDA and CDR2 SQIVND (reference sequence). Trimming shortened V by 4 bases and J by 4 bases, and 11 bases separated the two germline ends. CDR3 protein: CASSSRTGNQPQHF. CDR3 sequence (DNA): TGTGCCAGTAGTAGCCGGACGGGGAATCAGCCCCAGCATTTT.

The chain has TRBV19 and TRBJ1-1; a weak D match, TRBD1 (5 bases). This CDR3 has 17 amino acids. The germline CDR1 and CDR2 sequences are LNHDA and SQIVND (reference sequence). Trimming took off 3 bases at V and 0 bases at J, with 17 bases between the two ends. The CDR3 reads CASSMRGVYFVNTEAFF. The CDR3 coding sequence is TGTGCCAGTAGTATGAGAGGGGTATATTTCGTGAACACTGAAGCTTTCTTT.

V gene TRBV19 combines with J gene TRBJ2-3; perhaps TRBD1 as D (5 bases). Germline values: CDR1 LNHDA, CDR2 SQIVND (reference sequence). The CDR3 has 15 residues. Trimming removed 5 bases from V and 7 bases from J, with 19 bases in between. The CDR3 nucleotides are TGTGCCAGTAGTCCGTTCTGGGCAGGGCCGAATACGCAGTATTTT. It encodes CASSPFWAGPNTQYF. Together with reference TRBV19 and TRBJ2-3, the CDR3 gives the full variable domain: DGGITQSPKYLFRKEGQNVTLSCEQNLNHDAMYWYRQDPGQGLRLIYYSQIVNDFQKGDIAEGYSVSREKKESFPLTVTSAQKNPTAFYLCASSPFWAGPNTQYFGPGTRLTVL.

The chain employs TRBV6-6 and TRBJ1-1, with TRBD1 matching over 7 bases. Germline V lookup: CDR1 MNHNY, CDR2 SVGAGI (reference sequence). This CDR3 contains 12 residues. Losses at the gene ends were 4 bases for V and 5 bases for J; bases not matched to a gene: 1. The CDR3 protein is CASSSQGTEAFF. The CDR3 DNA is TGTGCCAGCAGTTCACAGGGGACTGAAGCTTTCTTT.

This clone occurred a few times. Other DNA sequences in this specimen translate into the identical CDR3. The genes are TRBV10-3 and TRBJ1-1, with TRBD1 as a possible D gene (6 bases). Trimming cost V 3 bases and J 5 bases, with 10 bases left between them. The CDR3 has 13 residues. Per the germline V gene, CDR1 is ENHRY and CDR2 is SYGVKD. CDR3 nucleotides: TGTGCCATCAGTGAAACAGGGCGGACTGAAGCTTTCTTT. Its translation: CAISETGRTEAFF.

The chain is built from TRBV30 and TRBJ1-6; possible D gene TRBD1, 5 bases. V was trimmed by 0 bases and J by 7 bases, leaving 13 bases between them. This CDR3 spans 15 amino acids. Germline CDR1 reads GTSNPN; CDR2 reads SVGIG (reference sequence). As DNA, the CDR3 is TGTGCCTGGAGTGTAGGTCAGGGTCGCAATTCACCCCTCCACTTT. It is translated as CAWSVGQGRNSPLHF.

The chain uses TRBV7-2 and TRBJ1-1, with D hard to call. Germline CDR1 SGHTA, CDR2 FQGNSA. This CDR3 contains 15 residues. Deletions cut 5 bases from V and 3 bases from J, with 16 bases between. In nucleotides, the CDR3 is TGTGCCAGCAGCGTGACGGTCGTCCGTCACACTGAAGCTTTCTTT. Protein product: CASSVTVVRHTEAFF.

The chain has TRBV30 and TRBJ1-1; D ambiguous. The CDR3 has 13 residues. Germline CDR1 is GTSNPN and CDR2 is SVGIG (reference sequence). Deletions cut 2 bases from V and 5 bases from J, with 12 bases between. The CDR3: CAWSPRGGTEAFF. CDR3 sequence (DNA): TGTGCCTGGAGTCCTAGAGGTGGGACTGAAGCTTTCTTT.

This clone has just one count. Here the CDR3 reads CASTGGGRETQYF. CDR3 nucleotides: TGTGCCAGCACGGGAGGGGGCCGGGAGACCCAGTACTTC. The rearrangement uses TRBV27 and TRBJ2-5, with D perhaps matching TRBD2 (8 bases). CDR1 MNHEY and CDR2 SMNVEV come from the germline V gene (reference sequence). Between the trimmed V and J ends, which lost 7 bases and 5 bases, there was a span of 14 bases. This CDR3 has 13 amino acids.